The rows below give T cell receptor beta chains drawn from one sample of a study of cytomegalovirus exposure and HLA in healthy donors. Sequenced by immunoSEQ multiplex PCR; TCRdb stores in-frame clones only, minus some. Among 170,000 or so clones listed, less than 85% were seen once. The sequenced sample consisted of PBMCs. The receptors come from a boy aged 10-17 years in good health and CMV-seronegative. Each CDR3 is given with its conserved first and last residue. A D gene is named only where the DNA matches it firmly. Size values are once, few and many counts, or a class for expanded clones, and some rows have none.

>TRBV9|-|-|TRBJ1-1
TGTGCCAGCAGCGTAGAAGAAGGGCGAGGGAGGGGCACTGAAGCTTTCTTT
CASSVEEGRGRGTEAFF
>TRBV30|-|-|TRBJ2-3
TGTGCCTGGATTAGTCCGGGAGGCACAGATACGCAGTATTTT
CAWISPGGTDTQYF
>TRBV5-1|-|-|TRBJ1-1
TGCGCCAGCAGCTTCACGGGAGCAAGCACTGAAGCTTTCTTT
CASSFTGASTEAFF
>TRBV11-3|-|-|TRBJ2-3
TGTGCCAGCAGCTTAGAACGCACAGATACACAGTATTTT
CASSLERTDTQYF
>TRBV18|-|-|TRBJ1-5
TGTGCCAGCTCACAAGAGAGCAATCAGCCCCAGCATTTT
CASSQESNQPQHF
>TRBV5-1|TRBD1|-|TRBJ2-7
TGCGCCAGCAGCTCGGGGACAGGCCTACCCTACGAGCAGTACTTC
CASSSGTGLPYEQYF
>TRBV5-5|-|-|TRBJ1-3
TGTGCCAGCAGCGCTCGGGATATCTCTGGAAACACCATATATTTT
CASSARDISGNTIYF
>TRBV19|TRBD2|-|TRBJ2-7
TGTGCCAGTAGTTTCCTAGTTACTACTGGTTTTCCCGGGGGGACCTACGAGCAGTACTTC
CASSFLVTTGFPGGTYEQYF
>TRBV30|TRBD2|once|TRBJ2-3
TGTGCCTGGAGTGTATCGGCAGGGAGGGCAGATACGCAGTATTTT
CAWSVSAGRADTQYF
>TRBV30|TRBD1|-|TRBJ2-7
TGTGCCTCTCAGACAGGGAGAAAATCTTCTGCCGAGCAGTACTTC
CASQTGRKSSAEQYF
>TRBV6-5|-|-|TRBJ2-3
TGTGCCAGCAGCCCGCTTAACTCTAGCACAGATACGCAGTATTTT
CASSPLNSSTDTQYF
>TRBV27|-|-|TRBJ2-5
TGTGCCAGCAGTTTATTAGGGGTCCAAGAGACCCAGTACTTC
CASSLLGVQETQYF
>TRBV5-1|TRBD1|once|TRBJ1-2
TGCGCCAGCAGCTCCGCAGGGGGCTCGGGCTATGGCTACACCTTC
CASSSAGGSGYGYTF
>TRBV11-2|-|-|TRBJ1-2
TGTGCCAGCAGCTTTGGAGTCTATGGCTACACCTTC
CASSFGVYGYTF
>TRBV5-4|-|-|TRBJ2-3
TGTGCCAGCAGCTCCCCCGGGGGAAGCACAGATACGCAGTATTTT
CASSSPGGSTDTQYF